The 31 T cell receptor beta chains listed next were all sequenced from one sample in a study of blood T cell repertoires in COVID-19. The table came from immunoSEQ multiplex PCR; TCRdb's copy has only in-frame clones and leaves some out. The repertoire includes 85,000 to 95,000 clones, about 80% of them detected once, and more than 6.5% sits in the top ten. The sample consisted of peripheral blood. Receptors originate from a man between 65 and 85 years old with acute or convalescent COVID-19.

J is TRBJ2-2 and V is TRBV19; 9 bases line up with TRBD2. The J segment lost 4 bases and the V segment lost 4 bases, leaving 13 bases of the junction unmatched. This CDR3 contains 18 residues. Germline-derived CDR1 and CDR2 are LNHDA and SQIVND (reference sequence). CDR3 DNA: TGTGCCAGTAGTAAACCCGGGGTAGCGGGAGAGTTCACCGGGGAGCTGTTTTTT. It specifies CASSKPGVAGEFTGELFF.

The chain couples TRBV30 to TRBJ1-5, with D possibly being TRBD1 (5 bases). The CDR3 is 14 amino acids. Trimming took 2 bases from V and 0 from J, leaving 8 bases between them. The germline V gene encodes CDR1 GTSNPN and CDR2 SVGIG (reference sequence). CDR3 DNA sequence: TGTGCCTGGAGTCCAGGGCTTAGCAATCAGCCCCAGCATTTT. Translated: CAWSPGLSNQPQHF.

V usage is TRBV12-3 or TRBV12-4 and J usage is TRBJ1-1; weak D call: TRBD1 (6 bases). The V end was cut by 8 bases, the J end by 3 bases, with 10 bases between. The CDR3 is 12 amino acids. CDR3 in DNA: TGTGCCAGCCGGGACACACACACTGAAGCTTTCTTT. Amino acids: CASRDTHTEAFF.

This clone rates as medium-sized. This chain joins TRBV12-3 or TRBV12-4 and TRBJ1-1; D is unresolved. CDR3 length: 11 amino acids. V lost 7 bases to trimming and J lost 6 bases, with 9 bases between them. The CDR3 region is CASISGAEAFF. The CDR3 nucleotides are TGTGCCAGCATCTCCGGGGCTGAAGCTTTCTTT.

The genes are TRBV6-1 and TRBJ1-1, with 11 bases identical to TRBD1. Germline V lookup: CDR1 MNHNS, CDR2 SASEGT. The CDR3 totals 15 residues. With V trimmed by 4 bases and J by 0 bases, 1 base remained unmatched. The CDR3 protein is CASSGDRGMNTEAFF. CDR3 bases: TGTGCCAGCAGTGGGGACAGGGGGATGAACACTGAAGCTTTCTTT.

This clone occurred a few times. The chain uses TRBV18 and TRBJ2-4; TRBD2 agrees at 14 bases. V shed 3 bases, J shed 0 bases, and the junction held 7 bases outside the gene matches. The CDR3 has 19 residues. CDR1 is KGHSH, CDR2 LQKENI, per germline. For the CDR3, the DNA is TGTGCCAGCTCACCGGGGACTAGCGGGAGCGGGTTAGCCAAAAACATTCAGTACTTC. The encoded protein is CASSPGTSGSGLAKNIQYF.

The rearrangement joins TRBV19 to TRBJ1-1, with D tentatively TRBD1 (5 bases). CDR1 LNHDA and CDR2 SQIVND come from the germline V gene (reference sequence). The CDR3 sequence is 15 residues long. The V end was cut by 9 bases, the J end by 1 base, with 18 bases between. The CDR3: CARILGGQSNTEAFF. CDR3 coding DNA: TGTGCCAGGATCCTGGGGGGTCAGTCGAACACTGAAGCTTTCTTT. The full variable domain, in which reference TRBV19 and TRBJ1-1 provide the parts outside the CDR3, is DGGITQSPKYLFRKEGQNVTLSCEQNLNHDAMYWYRQDPGQGLRLIYYSQIVNDFQKGDIAEGYSVSREKKESFPLTVTSAQKNPTAFYLCARILGGQSNTEAFFGQGTRLTVV.

The CDR3 coding sequence is TGTGCCATCAGTCTTCGGGGTGACTATGGCTACACCTTC. It translates to CAISLRGDYGYTF. This chain connects TRBV10-3 to TRBJ1-2; D unresolved. CDR1 and CDR2 (germline): ENHRY, SYGVKD. The germline V and J ends were trimmed by 5 bases and 3 bases, with 10 bases remaining between them. The CDR3 totals 13 residues.

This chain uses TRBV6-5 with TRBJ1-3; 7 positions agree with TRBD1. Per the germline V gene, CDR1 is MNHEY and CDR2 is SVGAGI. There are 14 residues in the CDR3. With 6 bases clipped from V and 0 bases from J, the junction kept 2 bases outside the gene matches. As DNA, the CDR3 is TGTGCCAGCAGACAGGGGAGCTCTGGAAACACCATATATTTT. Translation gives CASRQGSSGNTIYF.

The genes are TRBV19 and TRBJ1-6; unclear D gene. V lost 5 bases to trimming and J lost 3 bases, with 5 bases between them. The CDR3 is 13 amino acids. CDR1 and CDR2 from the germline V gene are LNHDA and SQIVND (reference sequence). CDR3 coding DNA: TGTGCCAGTAGTGCGGACTATAATTCACCCCTCCACTTT. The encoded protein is CASSADYNSPLHF.

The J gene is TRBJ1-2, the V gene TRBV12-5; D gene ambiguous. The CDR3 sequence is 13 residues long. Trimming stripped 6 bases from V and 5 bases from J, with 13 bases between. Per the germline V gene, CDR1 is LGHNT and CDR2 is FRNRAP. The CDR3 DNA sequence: TGTGCTAGTGGACAGCTGTTCCAATATGGCTACACCTTC. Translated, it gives CASGQLFQYGYTF.

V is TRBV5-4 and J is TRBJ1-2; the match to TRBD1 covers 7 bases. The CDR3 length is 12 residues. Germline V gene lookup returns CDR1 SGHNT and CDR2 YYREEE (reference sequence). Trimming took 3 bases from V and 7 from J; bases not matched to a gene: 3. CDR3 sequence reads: CASSSNRGGYTF. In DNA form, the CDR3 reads TGTGCCAGCAGCTCAAACAGGGGTGGCTACACCTTC.

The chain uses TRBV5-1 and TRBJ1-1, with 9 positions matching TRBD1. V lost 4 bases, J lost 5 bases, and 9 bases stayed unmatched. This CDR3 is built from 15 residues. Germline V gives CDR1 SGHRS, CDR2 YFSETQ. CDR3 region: CASSPYSTGGTEAFF. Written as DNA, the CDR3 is TGCGCCAGCAGCCCTTACTCGACAGGGGGTACTGAAGCTTTCTTT.

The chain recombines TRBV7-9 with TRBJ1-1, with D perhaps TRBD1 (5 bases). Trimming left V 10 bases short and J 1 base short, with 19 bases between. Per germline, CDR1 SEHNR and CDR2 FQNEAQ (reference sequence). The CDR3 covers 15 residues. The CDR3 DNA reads TGTGCCACCCGATCGGGGGATTGGGGGAACACTGAAGCTTTCTTT. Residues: CATRSGDWGNTEAFF.

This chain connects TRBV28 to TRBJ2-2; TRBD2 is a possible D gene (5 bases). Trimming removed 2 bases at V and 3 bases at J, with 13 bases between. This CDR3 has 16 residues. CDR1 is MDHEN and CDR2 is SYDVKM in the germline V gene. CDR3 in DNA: TGTGCCAGCAGTTTAAATGAGGGTCTGGACACCGGGGAGCTGTTTTTT. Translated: CASSLNEGLDTGELFF. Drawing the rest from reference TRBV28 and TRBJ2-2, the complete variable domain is DVKVTQSSRYLVKRTGEKVFLECVQDMDHENMFWYRQDPGLGLRLIYFSYDVKMKEKGDIPEGYSVSREKKERFSLILESASTNQTSMYLCASSLNEGLDTGELFFGEGSRLTVL.

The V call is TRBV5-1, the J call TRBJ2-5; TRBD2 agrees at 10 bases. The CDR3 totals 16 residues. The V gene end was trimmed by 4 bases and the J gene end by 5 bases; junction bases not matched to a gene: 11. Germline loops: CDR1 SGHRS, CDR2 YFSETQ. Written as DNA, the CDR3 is TGCGCCAGCAGCGGCGGGCTAGCGGGAGAATTTGAGACCCAGTACTTC. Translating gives CASSGGLAGEFETQYF. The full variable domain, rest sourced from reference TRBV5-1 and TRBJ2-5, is KAGVTQTPRYLIKTRGQQVTLSCSPISGHRSVSWYQQTPGQGLQFLFEYFSETQRNKGNFPGRFSGRQFSNSRSEMNVSTLELGDSALYLCASSGGLAGEFETQYFGPGTRLLVL.

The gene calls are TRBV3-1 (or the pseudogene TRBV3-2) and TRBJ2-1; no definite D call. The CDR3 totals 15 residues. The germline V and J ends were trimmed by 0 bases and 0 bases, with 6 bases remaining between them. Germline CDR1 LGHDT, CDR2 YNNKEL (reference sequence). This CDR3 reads CASSQDWSSYNEQFF. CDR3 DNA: TGTGCCAGCAGCCAAGACTGGAGCTCCTACAATGAGCAGTTCTTC.

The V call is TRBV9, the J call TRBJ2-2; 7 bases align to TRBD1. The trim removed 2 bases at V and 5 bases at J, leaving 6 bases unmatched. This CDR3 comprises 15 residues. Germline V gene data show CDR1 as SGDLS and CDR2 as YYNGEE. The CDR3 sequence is CASSVSRGLTGELFF. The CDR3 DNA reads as TGTGCCAGCAGCGTTTCCAGGGGGTTAACCGGGGAGCTGTTTTTT.

The CDR3, as DNA: TGTGCCAGCAGTCAGCGGGGGGGCAGCACAGATACGCAGTATTTT. Its translation: CASSQRGGSTDTQYF. The rearrangement joins TRBV6-6 to TRBJ2-3; TRBD2 matches 10 bases. CDR1 is MNHNY and CDR2 is SVGAGI in the germline V gene (reference sequence). CDR3 length: 15 residues. V was pared by 5 bases and J by 0 bases, with 2 bases of the junction left unmatched.

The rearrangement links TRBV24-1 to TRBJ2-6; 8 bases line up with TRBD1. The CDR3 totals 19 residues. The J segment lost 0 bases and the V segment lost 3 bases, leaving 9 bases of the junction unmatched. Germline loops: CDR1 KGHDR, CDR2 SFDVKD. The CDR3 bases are TGTGCCACCAGTGATCTACCGGGACAGGAAAACTCTGGGGCCAACGTCCTGACTTTC. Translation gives CATSDLPGQENSGANVLTF.

CDR3 residues: CASSQDGVVNTIYF. CDR3 DNA: TGTGCCAGTAGTCAGGACGGGGTTGTGAACACCATATATTTT. The chain combines TRBV19 with TRBJ1-3; D is undetermined. Trimming took off 5 bases at V and 7 bases at J, with 15 bases between the two ends. In germline, CDR1 is LNHDA, CDR2 SQIVND (reference sequence). The length of the CDR3 is 14 residues.

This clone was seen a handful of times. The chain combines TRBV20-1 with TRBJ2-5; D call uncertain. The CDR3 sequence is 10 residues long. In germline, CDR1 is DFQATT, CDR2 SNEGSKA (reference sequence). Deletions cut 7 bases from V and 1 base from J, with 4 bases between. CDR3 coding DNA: TGCAGTGGAGTCCAAGAGACCCAGTACTTC. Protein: CSGVQETQYF.

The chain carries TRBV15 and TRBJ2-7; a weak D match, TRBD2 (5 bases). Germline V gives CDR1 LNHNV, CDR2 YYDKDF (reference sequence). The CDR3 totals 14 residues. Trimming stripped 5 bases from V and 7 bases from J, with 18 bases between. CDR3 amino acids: CATSLTDSDLEQYV. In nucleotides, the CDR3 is TGTGCCACCAGCCTGACCGATAGCGACTTAGAGCAGTACGTC.

The CDR3 DNA follows: TGTGCCAGCAGTGGCAACCATCATAGCGACTATGGCTACACCTTC. Amino acid sequence: CASSGNHHSDYGYTF. This sequence joins TRBV25-1 and TRBJ1-2, with D unclear. The germline CDR1 and CDR2 sequences are MGHDK and SYGVNS. Trimming took 4 bases from V and 3 from J, leaving 15 bases between them. This CDR3 comprises 15 residues.

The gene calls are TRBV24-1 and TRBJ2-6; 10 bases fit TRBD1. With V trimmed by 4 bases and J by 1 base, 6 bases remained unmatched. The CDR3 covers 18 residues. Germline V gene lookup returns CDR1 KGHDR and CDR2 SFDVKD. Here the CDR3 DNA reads TGTGCCACCAGTGACGCCGGGACAGGGGCTTCTGGGGCCAACGTCCTGACTTTC. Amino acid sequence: CATSDAGTGASGANVLTF.

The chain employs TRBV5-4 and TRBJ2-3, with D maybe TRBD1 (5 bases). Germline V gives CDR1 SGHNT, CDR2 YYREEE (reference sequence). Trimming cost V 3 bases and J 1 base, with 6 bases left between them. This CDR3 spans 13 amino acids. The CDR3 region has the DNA TGTGCCAGCAGCTCACAGGGCACAGATACGCAGTATTTT. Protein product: CASSSQGTDTQYF.

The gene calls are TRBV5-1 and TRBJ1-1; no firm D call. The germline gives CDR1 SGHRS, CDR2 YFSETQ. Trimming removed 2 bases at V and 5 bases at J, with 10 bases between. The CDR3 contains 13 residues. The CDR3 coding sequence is TGCGCCAGCAGCTTAAGTCCGGGTACTGAAGCTTTCTTT. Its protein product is CASSLSPGTEAFF.

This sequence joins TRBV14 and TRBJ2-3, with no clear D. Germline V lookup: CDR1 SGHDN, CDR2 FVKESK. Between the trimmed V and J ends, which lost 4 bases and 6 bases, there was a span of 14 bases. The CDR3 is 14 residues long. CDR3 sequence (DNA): TGTGCCAGCAGCCCTGCGTGGGCTGGGGATACGCAGTATTTT. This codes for CASSPAWAGDTQYF.

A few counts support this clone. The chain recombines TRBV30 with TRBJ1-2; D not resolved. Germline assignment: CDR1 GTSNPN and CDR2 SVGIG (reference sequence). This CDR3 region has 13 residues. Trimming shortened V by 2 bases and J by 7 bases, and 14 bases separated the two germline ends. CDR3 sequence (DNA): TGTGCCTGGAGTCCCATACGAGGGCTTGGCTACACCTTC. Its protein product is CAWSPIRGLGYTF.

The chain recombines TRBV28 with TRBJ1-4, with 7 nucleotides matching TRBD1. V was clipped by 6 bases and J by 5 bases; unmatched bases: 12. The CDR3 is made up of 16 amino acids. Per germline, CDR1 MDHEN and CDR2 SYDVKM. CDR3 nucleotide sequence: TGTGCCAGCAGGGGGTCTATGGGACAGTGGAATGAAAAACTGTTTTTT. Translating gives CASRGSMGQWNEKLFF. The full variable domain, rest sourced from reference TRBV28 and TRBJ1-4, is DVKVTQSSRYLVKRTGEKVFLECVQDMDHENMFWYRQDPGLGLRLIYFSYDVKMKEKGDIPEGYSVSREKKERFSLILESASTNQTSMYLCASRGSMGQWNEKLFFGSGTQLSVL.

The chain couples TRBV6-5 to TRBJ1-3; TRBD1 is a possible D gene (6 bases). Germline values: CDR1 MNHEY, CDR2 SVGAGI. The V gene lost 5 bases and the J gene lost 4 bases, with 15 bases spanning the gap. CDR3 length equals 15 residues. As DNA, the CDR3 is TGTGCCAGCAGTCCGTCAGGGGCGCGCGGAAACACCATATATTTT. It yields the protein CASSPSGARGNTIYF.